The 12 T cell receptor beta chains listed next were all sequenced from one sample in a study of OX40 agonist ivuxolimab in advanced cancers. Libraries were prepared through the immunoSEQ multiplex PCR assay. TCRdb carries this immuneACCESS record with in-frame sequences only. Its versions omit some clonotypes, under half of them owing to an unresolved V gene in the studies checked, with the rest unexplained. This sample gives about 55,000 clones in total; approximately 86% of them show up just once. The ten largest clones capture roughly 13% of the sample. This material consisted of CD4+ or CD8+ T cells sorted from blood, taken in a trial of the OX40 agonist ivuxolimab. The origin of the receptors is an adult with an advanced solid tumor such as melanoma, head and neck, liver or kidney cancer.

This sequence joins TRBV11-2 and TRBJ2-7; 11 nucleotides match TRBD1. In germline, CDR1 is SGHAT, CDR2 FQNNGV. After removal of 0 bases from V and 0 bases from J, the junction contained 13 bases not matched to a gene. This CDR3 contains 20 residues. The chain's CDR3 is CASSLDPGQGVTTYSYEQYF. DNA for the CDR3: TGTGCCAGCAGCTTAGATCCGGGACAGGGGGTGACGACTTACTCCTACGAGCAGTACTTC.

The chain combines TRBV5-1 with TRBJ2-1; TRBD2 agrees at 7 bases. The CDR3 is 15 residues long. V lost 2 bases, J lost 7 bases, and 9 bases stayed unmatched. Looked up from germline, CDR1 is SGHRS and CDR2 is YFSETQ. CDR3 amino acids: CASSLGLVGGNEQFF. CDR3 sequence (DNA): TGCGCCAGCAGCTTAGGACTAGTGGGGGGAAATGAGCAGTTCTTC.

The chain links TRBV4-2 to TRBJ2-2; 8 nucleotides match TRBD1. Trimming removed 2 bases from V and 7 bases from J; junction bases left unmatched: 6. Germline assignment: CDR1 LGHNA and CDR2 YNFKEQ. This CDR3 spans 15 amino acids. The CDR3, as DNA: TGTGCCAGCAGCCAACTACAGGGGGATATCGGGGAGCTGTTTTTT. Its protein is CASSQLQGDIGELFF.

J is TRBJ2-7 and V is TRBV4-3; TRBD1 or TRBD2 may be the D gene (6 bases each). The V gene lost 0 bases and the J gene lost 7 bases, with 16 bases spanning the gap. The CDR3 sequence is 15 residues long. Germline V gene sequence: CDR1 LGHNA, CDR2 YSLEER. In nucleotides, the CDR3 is TGCGCCAGCAGCCAAGATATACAGGGACTGTGGGAGCAGTACTTC. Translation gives CASSQDIQGLWEQYF.

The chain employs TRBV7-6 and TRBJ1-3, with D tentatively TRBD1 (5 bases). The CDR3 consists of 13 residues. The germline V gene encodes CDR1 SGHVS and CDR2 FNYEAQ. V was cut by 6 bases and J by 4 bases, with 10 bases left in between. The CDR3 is CASSSGSGNTIYF. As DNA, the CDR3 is TGTGCCAGCAGTTCAGGGTCAGGAAACACCATATATTTT. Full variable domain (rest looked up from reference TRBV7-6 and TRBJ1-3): GAGVSQSPRYKVTKRGQDVALRCDPISGHVSLYWYRQALGQGPEFLTYFNYEAQQDKSGLPNDRFSAERPEGSISTLTIQRTEQRDSAMYRCASSSGSGNTIYFGEGSWLTVV.

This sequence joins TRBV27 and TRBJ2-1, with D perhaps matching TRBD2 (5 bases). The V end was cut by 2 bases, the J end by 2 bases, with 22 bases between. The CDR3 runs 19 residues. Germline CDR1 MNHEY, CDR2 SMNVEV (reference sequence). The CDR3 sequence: CASSLQVRALRGPYNEQFF. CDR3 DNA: TGTGCCAGCAGTTTACAAGTCCGGGCCTTGAGAGGGCCCTACAATGAGCAGTTCTTC.

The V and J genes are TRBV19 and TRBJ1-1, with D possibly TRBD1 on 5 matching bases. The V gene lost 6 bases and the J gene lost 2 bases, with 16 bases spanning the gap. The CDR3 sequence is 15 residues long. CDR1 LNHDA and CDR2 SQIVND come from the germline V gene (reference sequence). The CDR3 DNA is TGTGCCAGTAGGATGGGGGGAACCTATAACACTGAAGCTTTCTTT. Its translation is CASRMGGTYNTEAFF.

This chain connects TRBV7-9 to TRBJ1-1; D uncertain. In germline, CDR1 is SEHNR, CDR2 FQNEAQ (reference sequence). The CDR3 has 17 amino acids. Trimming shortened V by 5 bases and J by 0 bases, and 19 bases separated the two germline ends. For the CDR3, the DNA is TGTGCCAGCAGCCCCGCCGGGAGGCCGCCCGTGAACACTGAAGCTTTCTTT. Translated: CASSPAGRPPVNTEAFF.

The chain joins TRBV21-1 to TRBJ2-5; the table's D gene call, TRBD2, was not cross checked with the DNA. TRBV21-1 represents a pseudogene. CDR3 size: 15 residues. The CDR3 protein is CASSKEAGGWETQYF. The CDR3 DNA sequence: TGTGCCAGCAGCAAAGAAGCGGGGGGCTGGGAGACCCAGTACTTC.

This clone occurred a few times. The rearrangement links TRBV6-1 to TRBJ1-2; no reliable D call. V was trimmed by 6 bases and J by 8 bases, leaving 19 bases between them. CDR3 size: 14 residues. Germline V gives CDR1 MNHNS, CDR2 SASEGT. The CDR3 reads CASSYRLVSGGYTF. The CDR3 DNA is TGTGCCAGCAGCTACAGATTAGTTTCGGGGGGCTACACCTTC.

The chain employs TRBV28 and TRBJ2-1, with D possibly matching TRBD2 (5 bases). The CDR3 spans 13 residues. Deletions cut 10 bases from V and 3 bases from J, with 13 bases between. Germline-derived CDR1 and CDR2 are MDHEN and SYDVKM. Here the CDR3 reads CAIGRMGYNEQFF. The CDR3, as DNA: TGTGCCATAGGGAGAATGGGCTACAATGAGCAGTTCTTC.

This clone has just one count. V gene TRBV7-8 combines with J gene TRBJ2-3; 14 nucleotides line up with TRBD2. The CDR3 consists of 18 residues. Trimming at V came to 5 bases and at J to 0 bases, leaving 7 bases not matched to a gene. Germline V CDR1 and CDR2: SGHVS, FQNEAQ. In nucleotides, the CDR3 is TGTGCCAGCAGCCGGACTAGCGGGGGGCCCGCTAGCACAGATACGCAGTATTTT. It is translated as CASSRTSGGPASTDTQYF.